This T cell receptor beta chain was sequenced during a study of control samples from healthy donors and cancer patients (dated by TCRdb to about 2020). For this chain, trimming is 6 bases at the V end and 5 bases at the J end, and the number of junction bases without a gene match is 23. The CDR3 sequence holds 20 residues, the cysteine and phenylalanine included. Only the CDR3 portion is preserved as DNA: 60 bases, with reading frame beginning at the first base. Looking up the germline V gene yields CDR1 SGDLS and CDR2 YYNGEE. The protocol used for the library was the immunoSEQ multiplex PCR assay. What TCRdb holds here is the immuneACCESS table cut down to in-frame rearrangements. Part of the clones is not present; checked against another copy, under half of the missing clones reflect an unresolved V gene, and the others are unexplained. The sample table contains 90,000 to 100,000 clones; only one count was recorded for about 79% of them. The leading ten clones occupy roughly a tenth of the sample.

With regard to this clone: The antigen it binds to is not known. The record has no base qualities; no much larger clone is one base away.

This TCR was sampled from a woman in her thirties in good health. The sample comprised blood. The sequence links TRBV9 to TRBJ2-2, with 9 bases aligning to TRBD2. The nucleotide sequence reads TGTGCCAGCACCCCAATGGAGCGGGCGGGGGGGCCGTTGTGGACCGGGGAGCTGTTTTTT. This translates into CASTPMERAGGPLWTGELFF. Extended through the reference TRBV9 and TRBJ2-2 proteins, this CDR3 yields the full variable domain: DSGVTQTPKHLITATGQRVTLRCSPRSGDLSVYWYQQSLDQGLQFLIQYYNGEERAKGNILERFSAQQFPDLHSELNLSSLELGDSALYFCASTPMERAGGPLWTGELFFGEGSRLTVL.